What follows are 18 T cell receptor beta chains derived from one specimen sequenced in a study of CD8 T cells in ankylosing spondylitis. TCRdb reprocessed the 5' RACE reads via MiXCR and lists one record per CDR3 protein. The repertoire holds under 300,000 distinct CDR3 sequences, with around 10% as singletons. Sequences were obtained from blood, either unsorted or a sorted T cell fraction (not recorded which). Every receptor here comes from a male donor with ankylosing spondylitis or in good health (not recorded which).

This clonotype was recorded many times. The chain joins TRBV25-1 to TRBJ2-6, with D perhaps TRBD1 (5 bases). V lost 7 bases to trimming and J lost 0 bases, with 7 bases between them. Germline-derived CDR1 and CDR2 are MGHDK and SYGVNS. CDR3 length: 14 amino acids. The CDR3 DNA is TGTGCCAGCACTCAGGGCTCTGGGGCCAACGTCCTGACTTTC. Its protein product is CASTQGSGANVLTF.

A few counts support this clonotype. The J gene is TRBJ1-2, the V gene TRBV7-2; TRBD1 matches at 7 bases. V trimming: 4 bases; J trimming: 2 bases; junction bases outside the gene matches: 4. Germline V gene sequence: CDR1 SGHTA, CDR2 FQGNSA. The length of the CDR3 is 14 residues. As DNA, the CDR3 is TGTGCCAGCAGCTCGACAGGGCGGAACTATGGCTACACCTTC. It is translated as CASSSTGRNYGYTF. The full variable domain, rest sourced from reference TRBV7-2 and TRBJ1-2, is GAGVSQSPSNKVTEKGKDVELRCDPISGHTALYWYRQSLGQGLEFLIYFQGNSAPDKSGLPSDRFSAERTGGSVSTLTIQRTQQEDSAVYLCASSSTGRNYGYTFGSGTRLTVV.

This clonotype has a count of ten or more. This rearrangement joins TRBV10-3 to TRBJ1-2; D perhaps matches TRBD1 (5 bases). The germline V gene has CDR1 ENHRY and CDR2 SYGVKD. CDR3 length: 13 residues. The V and J ends lost 4 bases and 6 bases respectively, with 12 bases between them. CDR3 sequence reads: CAISAWDEDGYTF. CDR3 sequence (DNA): TGTGCCATCAGTGCGTGGGACGAGGATGGCTACACCTTC.

This clonotype was detected many times. The chain couples TRBV20-1 to TRBJ2-1, with 10 bases fitting TRBD2. CDR1 and CDR2 from the germline V gene are DFQATT and SNEGSKA (reference sequence). The CDR3 has 15 residues. V shed 5 bases and J 2 bases; nucleotides not matched to a gene: 6. This CDR3 is CSAETGTSAYNEQFF. The CDR3 DNA reads TGCAGTGCTGAGACCGGGACTAGCGCCTACAATGAGCAGTTCTTC.

This clonotype was detected ten times or more. V is TRBV7-2 and J is TRBJ2-1, with 9 bases fitting TRBD1. From germline, CDR1 is SGHTA and CDR2 FQGNSA. This CDR3 spans 12 amino acids. V lost 5 bases to trimming and J lost 14 bases; unmatched junction nucleotides: 7. CDR3 DNA sequence: TGTGCCAGCAGCCAAAACAGGGGGCCGGAGTTCTTC. It specifies CASSQNRGPEFF.

This clonotype was seen ten or more times. The chain has TRBV24-1 and TRBJ2-7, with 10 bases fitting TRBD2. Germline V gene sequence: CDR1 KGHDR, CDR2 SFDVKD. J gave up 3 bases and V 2 bases, and 6 bases lay outside the gene matches. The CDR3 extends over 16 amino acids. The CDR3 region is CATSDSRTSGDYEQYF. CDR3 bases: TGTGCCACCAGTGATTCGAGGACTAGCGGAGACTACGAGCAGTACTTC.

This clonotype was seen repeatedly, ten times or more. This CDR3 reads CASSLALTGAGNEQFF. The CDR3 nucleotides read TGCGCCAGCAGCTTGGCTTTGACCGGGGCGGGCAATGAGCAGTTCTTC. This chain connects TRBV5-1 to TRBJ2-1; either TRBD1 or TRBD2 may fit D (5 bases each). Germline-derived CDR1 and CDR2 are SGHRS and YFSETQ. V was clipped by 0 bases and J by 6 bases, with 16 bases between them. The CDR3 extends over 16 amino acids.

This clonotype was seen many times. This chain connects TRBV7-9 to TRBJ1-1; a possible D gene is TRBD1 (6 bases). The CDR3 is 14 residues long. V lost 1 base and J lost 6, with 12 bases in between. Per the germline V gene, CDR1 is SEHNR and CDR2 is FQNEAQ (reference sequence). The CDR3 spells CASSLGGQGSEAFF. The CDR3, as DNA: TGTGCCAGCAGCTTAGGGGGGCAGGGATCTGAAGCTTTCTTT.

This sequence joins TRBV7-3 and TRBJ2-3, with D uncertain. V shed 1 base and J shed 6 bases, with 11 bases lying between them. The CDR3 is 14 amino acids. Per the germline V gene, CDR1 is SGHTA and CDR2 is FQGTGA. The CDR3 loop is CASSLNFVGDTQYF. The CDR3 DNA is TGTGCCAGCAGCTTAAATTTCGTTGGGGATACGCAGTATTTT. Supplemented by reference TRBV7-3 and TRBJ2-3, the full variable domain reads GAGVSQTPSNKVTEKGKYVELRCDPISGHTALYWYRQSLGQGPEFLIYFQGTGAADDSGLPNDRFFAVRPEGSVSTLKIQRTERGDSAVYLCASSLNFVGDTQYFGPGTRLTVL.

This clonotype turned up a few times. CDR3 residues: CASSLRDVPYEQYF. In DNA form, the CDR3 reads TGTGCCAGCAGCTTAAGGGACGTACCCTACGAGCAGTACTTC. The V gene is TRBV7-9, the J gene TRBJ2-7; D might be TRBD1 or TRBD2, each matching 5 bases. V was trimmed by 2 bases and J by 2 bases, leaving 10 bases between them. Germline V gene lookup returns CDR1 SEHNR and CDR2 FQNEAQ (reference sequence). This CDR3 has 14 residues.

The table lists this clonotype with many counts. This chain uses TRBV20-1 with TRBJ2-7; D remains ambiguous. Germline CDR1 and CDR2: DFQATT and SNEGSKA (reference sequence). This CDR3 contains 10 residues. The V end lost 0 bases, the J end lost 6 bases, and 3 bases lay between the germline ends. CDR3 protein: CSAREGEQYF. CDR3 nucleotide sequence: TGCAGTGCTAGAGAAGGCGAGCAGTACTTC.

This clonotype was seen a handful of times. The chain has TRBV7-9 and TRBJ2-2, with a tentative D call TRBD1 (5 bases). Deletions cut 3 bases from V and 4 bases from J, with 9 bases between. Looked up from germline, CDR1 is SEHNR and CDR2 is FQNEAQ (reference sequence). This CDR3 contains 14 residues. The CDR3 here is CASSFVQGTGELFF. Written as DNA, the CDR3 is TGTGCCAGCAGCTTCGTGCAGGGCACCGGGGAGCTGTTTTTT.

This clonotype was observed many times. The rearrangement joins TRBV5-1 to TRBJ2-1; TRBD2 is a possible D gene (5 bases). Germline V gene data show CDR1 as SGHRS and CDR2 as YFSETQ. Trimming cost V 4 bases and J 0 bases, with 14 bases left between them. The CDR3 has 16 residues. CDR3 in amino acids: CASSPRTPASYNEQFF. Here the CDR3 DNA reads TGCGCCAGCAGCCCGAGGACTCCAGCCTCCTACAATGAGCAGTTCTTC. Full variable domain (rest looked up from reference TRBV5-1 and TRBJ2-1): KAGVTQTPRYLIKTRGQQVTLSCSPISGHRSVSWYQQTPGQGLQFLFEYFSETQRNKGNFPGRFSGRQFSNSRSEMNVSTLELGDSALYLCASSPRTPASYNEQFFGPGTRLTVL.

The chain carries TRBV2 and TRBJ1-2, with TRBD1 matching 11 bases. The CDR3 extends over 14 amino acids. Trimming at V came to 6 bases and at J to 8 bases, leaving 8 bases not matched to a gene. The germline V gene has CDR1 SNHLY and CDR2 FYNNEI. As DNA, the CDR3 is TGTGCCAGCAGCGGACAGGGGGCGCGGGAAGGCTACACCTTC. Protein product: CASSGQGAREGYTF.

In its sample, this clonotype was seen many times. The rearrangement links TRBV5-1 to TRBJ1-1; 8 positions match TRBD1. The CDR3 is 16 amino acids. The germline CDR1 and CDR2 sequences are SGHRS and YFSETQ. J lost 1 base, V lost 4 bases, and 9 bases had no gene match. The CDR3 sequence is CASSVDRVRTNTEAFF. CDR3 nucleotides: TGCGCCAGCAGCGTGGACAGGGTTCGAACGAACACTGAAGCTTTCTTT.

On this clonotype: This may stem from a read error, because a much larger clone lies one nucleotide away. This rearrangement joins TRBV7-9 to TRBJ1-1, with D uncertain. CDR3 length equals 13 residues. Deletions cut 5 bases from V and 6 bases from J, with 13 bases between. From germline, CDR1 is SEHNR and CDR2 FQNEAQ (reference sequence). CDR3 sequence reads: CASSLLSPSEAFF. Written as DNA, the CDR3 is TGTGCCAGCAGCCTTCTCTCCCCTTCTGAAGCTTTCTTT.

This chain links TRBV28 with TRBJ2-1, with 12 bases that match TRBD2. Germline V gene lookup returns CDR1 MDHEN and CDR2 SYDVKM. The CDR3 is 14 amino acids. The V and J ends lost 2 bases and 12 bases, in that order; junction bases with no gene match: 5. The CDR3 reads CASSLRGLAGPQFF. The CDR3 nucleotides read TGTGCCAGCAGTTTAAGAGGACTAGCGGGACCGCAGTTCTTC.

This clonotype was recorded a few times. The chain links TRBV3-1 to TRBJ2-4, with no clear D. Looked up from germline, CDR1 is LGHDT and CDR2 is YNNKEL (reference sequence). The CDR3 runs to 13 residues. V shed 2 bases and J shed 9 bases, with 11 bases lying between them. In DNA, the CDR3 is TGTGCCAGCAGCCAAATCAGATCACGCATTCAGTACTTC. Translation gives CASSQIRSRIQYF.